The clone carrying this T cell receptor (beta chain) was seen just once. Repertoires were generated with immunoSEQ multiplex PCR, while TCRdb's copy carries only in-frame clones and drops some. The table has a few hundred thousand clones, about 90% seen once. Germline CDR1 LNHDA, CDR2 SQIVND (reference sequence). The CDR3 is made up of 14 amino acids. V lost 3 bases, J lost 2 bases, and 7 bases lay in between. The data belong to a study of blood T cell repertoires in COVID-19. Sequenced input: peripheral blood. This receptor was taken from a woman aged 50 to 65 who had recovered from COVID-19. J is TRBJ2-2 and V is TRBV19; D not resolved. The CDR3 loop reads CASSIGRNTGELFF. In DNA, the CDR3 is TGTGCCAGTAGTATCGGTAGAAACACCGGGGAGCTGTTTTTT.